The 10 T cell receptor beta chains below all came from one sample that was sequenced in a study of CDR3 diversity in severe acne. TCRdb reprocessed the PCR reads via MiXCR and lists one record per CDR3 protein. This table holds about 84,000 distinct CDR3 sequences, under 60% found once. The sequenced material came from blood. Receptors were obtained from a male donor in good health, without acne.

The CDR3: CASSGNNQPQHF. CDR3 coding DNA: TGTGCCAGCAGCGGCAACAATCAGCCCCAGCATTTT. The rearrangement links TRBV2 to TRBJ1-5, with no clear D. The germline V gene has CDR1 SNHLY and CDR2 FYNNEI. Between the trimmed V and J ends, which lost 6 bases and 3 bases, there was a span of 6 bases. This CDR3 has 12 amino acids.

The genes are TRBV2 and TRBJ2-7, with TRBD2 matching 10 bases. The CDR3 is made up of 14 amino acids. V lost 4 bases to trimming and J lost 4 bases; unmatched junction nucleotides: 4. Germline values: CDR1 SNHLY, CDR2 FYNNEI. The CDR3 nucleotides read TGTGCCAGCAGTGGACTAGCGGGCTTTTACGAGCAGTACTTC. Amino acid sequence: CASSGLAGFYEQYF.

Many counts were recorded for this clonotype. This sequence joins TRBV4-1 and TRBJ2-1, with 9 bases fitting TRBD2. Germline CDR1 reads MGHRA; CDR2 reads YSYEKL. The CDR3 runs to 19 residues. After removal of 2 bases from V and 3 bases from J, the junction contained 14 bases not matched to a gene. Here the CDR3 DNA reads TGCGCCAGCAGCCAATGGAGGTCTAGCGGGAAGGTGGTCTACAATGAGCAGTTCTTC. As protein: CASSQWRSSGKVVYNEQFF.

Here the CDR3 DNA reads TGTGCCAGCAGCCCTAGGTATCGGGGACTTCAAGAGACCCAGTACTTC. It codes for CASSPRYRGLQETQYF. The V gene is TRBV11-2, the J gene TRBJ2-5, with D possibly matching TRBD2 (6 bases). Germline CDR1 and CDR2: SGHAT and FQNNGV. V was cut by 5 bases and J by 2 bases, with 18 bases left in between. This CDR3 is 16 amino acids long.

This clonotype was seen only a few times. This sequence joins TRBV24-1 and TRBJ1-4; D is uncertain. Germline V CDR1 and CDR2: KGHDR, SFDVKD. V dropped 7 bases and J dropped 6 bases, with 11 bases sitting between them. The CDR3 length is 13 residues. The CDR3 sequence: CATSDQWDEKLFF. The CDR3 DNA follows: TGTGCCACCAGCGATCAGTGGGATGAAAAACTGTTTTTT.

Notes on this clonotype: A read error is possible here, since a much larger clone lies one base away. This chain uses TRBV7-3 with TRBJ1-1; possible D gene TRBD1, 6 bases. CDR3 length: 15 amino acids. Germline CDR1 reads SGHTA; CDR2 reads FQGTGA. The CDR3 protein is CASSLAQGIGTEASF. CDR3 DNA sequence: TGTGCCAGCAGCTTAGCGCAGGGGATAGGCACTGAAGCTTCCTTT.

The V gene is TRBV20-1, the J gene TRBJ1-5; D perhaps matches TRBD1 (6 bases). V was cut by 0 bases and J by 14 bases, with 26 bases left in between. This CDR3 contains 16 residues. CDR1 DFQATT and CDR2 SNEGSKA come from the germline V gene (reference sequence). Here the CDR3 DNA reads TGCAGTGCTAGAGATCCACTTGGGACATCAAGCTCCTACGAGCATTTT. Translated: CSARDPLGTSSSYEHF.

The rearrangement joins TRBV15 to TRBJ1-6; TRBD1 is a possible D gene (5 bases). The germline V gene encodes CDR1 LNHNV and CDR2 YYDKDF (reference sequence). The CDR3 totals 15 residues. The V end lost 3 bases, the J end lost 6 bases, and 12 bases lay between the germline ends. For the CDR3, the DNA is TGTGCCACCAGCAGCTCCCGGGACTTTAATTCACCCCTCCACTTT. Translating it yields CATSSSRDFNSPLHF.

The chain uses TRBV6-1 and TRBJ1-2; tentative D call: TRBD1 (6 bases). Germline CDR1 is MNHNS and CDR2 is SASEGT. CDR3 length equals 13 residues. Trimming removed 6 bases at V and 4 bases at J, with 12 bases between. The CDR3 reads CASRGDIAYGYTF. The CDR3 DNA sequence: TGTGCCAGCAGGGGGGACATTGCCTATGGCTACACCTTC.

V and J are TRBV5-1 and TRBJ1-1; D is undetermined. CDR1 is SGHRS and CDR2 is YFSETQ in the germline V gene. Trimming pared 1 base from V and 3 bases from J, leaving 10 bases between. The CDR3 loop spans 14 amino acids. CDR3 nucleotide sequence: TGCGCCAGCAGCTTGAGGACGGACTACACTGAAGCTTTCTTT. It translates to CASSLRTDYTEAFF.